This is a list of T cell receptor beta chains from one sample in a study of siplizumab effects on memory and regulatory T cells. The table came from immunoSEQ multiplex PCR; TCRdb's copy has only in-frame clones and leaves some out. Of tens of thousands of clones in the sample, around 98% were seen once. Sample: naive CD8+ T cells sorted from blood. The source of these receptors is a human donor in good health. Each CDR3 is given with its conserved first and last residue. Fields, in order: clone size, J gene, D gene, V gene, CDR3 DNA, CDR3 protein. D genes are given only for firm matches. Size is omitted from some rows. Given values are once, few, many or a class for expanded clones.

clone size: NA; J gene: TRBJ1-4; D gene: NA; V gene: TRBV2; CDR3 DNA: TGTGCCAGCAGTGGCTCCCCGGGACCGGACTATGAAAAACTGTTTTTT; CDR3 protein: CASSGSPGPDYEKLFF
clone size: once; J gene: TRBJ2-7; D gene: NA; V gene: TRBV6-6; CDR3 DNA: TGTGCCAGCAGTTACGTCGACAACCCCTACGAGCAGTACTTC; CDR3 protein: CASSYVDNPYEQYF
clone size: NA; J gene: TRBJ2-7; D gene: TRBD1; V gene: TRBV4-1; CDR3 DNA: TGCGCCAGCAGCCAGAAGGCCCGGACAGGGAGCTCCTACGAGCAGTACTTC; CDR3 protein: CASSQKARTGSSYEQYF
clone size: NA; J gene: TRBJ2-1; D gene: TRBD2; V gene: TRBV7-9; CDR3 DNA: TGTGCCAGCAGCTCCGGACTAGCGGGAGCTTATGAGCAGTTCTTC; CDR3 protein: CASSSGLAGAYEQFF
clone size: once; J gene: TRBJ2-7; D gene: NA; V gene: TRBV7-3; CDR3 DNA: TGTGCCAGCAGCCCCCACGGAGGTTCCGAGCAGTACTTC; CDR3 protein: CASSPHGGSEQYF
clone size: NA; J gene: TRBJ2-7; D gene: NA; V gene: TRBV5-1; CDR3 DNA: TGCGCCAGCAGGGAACACTACGAGCAGTACTTC; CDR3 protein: CASREHYEQYF
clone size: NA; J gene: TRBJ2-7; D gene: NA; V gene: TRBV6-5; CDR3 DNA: TGTGCCAGCAACGAGGGTAGGGGTTACGAGCAGTACTTC; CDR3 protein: CASNEGRGYEQYF
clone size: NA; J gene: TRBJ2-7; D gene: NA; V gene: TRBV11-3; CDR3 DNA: TGTGCCAGCAGCTTGGGGACGGGGACCTACGAGCAGTACTTC; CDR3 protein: CASSLGTGTYEQYF
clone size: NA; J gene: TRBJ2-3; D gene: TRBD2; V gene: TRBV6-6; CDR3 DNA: TGTGCCAGCAGTTCCCTGACTAGCGAGACAGATACGCAGTATTTT; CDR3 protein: CASSSLTSETDTQYF
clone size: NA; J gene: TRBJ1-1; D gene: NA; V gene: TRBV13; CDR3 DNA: TGTGCCAGCAGCTTGGGGGTTATGAACACTGAAGCTTTCTTT; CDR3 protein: CASSLGVMNTEAFF
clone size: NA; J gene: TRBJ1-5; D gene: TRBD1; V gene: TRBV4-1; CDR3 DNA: TGCGCCAGCAGCCAACTGGGGGGACAGGCGGGCAATCAGCCCCAGCATTTT; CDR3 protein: CASSQLGGQAGNQPQHF
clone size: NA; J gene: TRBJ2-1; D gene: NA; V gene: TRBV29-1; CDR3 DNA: TGCAGCGCCTGCTGGCAGGGTGGCAATGAGCAGTTCTTC; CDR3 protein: CSACWQGGNEQFF
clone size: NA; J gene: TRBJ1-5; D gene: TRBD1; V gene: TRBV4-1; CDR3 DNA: TGCGCCAGCAGCCAAGGGGGGACAGGGGGTCAGCCCCAGCATTTT; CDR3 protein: CASSQGGTGGQPQHF
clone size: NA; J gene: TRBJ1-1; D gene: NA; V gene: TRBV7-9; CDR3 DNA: TGTGCCAGCAGCACCACGGAGAGGGGCACTATGAACACTGAAGCTTTCTTT; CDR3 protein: CASSTTERGTMNTEAFF
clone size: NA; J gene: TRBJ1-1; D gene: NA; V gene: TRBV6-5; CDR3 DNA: TGTGCCAGCAGTTACGGGCAAATGAACACTGAAGCTTTCTTT; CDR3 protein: CASSYGQMNTEAFF
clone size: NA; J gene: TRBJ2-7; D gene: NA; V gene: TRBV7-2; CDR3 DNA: TGTGCCAGCAACATTTGGGACTCCCCATACGAGCAGTACTTC; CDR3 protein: CASNIWDSPYEQYF
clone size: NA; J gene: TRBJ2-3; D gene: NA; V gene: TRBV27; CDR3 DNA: TGTGCCAGCAGTCCATTTGACAGGGAGGGTTCAGATACGCAGTATTTT; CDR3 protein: CASSPFDREGSDTQYF
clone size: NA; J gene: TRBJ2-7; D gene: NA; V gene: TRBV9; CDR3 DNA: TGTGCCAGCAGCGTAGGAACGGGCGTTGGCGAGCAGTACTTC; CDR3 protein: CASSVGTGVGEQYF
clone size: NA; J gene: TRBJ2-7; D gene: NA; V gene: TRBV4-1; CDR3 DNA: TGCGCCAGCAGCCAAGATAACTACGAGCAGTACTTC; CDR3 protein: CASSQDNYEQYF
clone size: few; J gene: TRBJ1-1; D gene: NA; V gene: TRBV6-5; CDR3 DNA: TGTGCCAGCAGCGCATTGTGGGGGGACACTGAAGCTTTCTTT; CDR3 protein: CASSALWGDTEAFF
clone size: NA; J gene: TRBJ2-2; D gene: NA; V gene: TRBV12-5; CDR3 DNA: TGTGCTAGTGGTTTGCTTCCGACTACTTTGAACACCGGGGAGCTGTTTTTT; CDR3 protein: CASGLLPTTLNTGELFF
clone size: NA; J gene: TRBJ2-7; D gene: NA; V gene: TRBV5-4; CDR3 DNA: TGTGCCAGCAGCGTCGGACAGACCTACGAGCAGTACTTC; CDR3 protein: CASSVGQTYEQYF
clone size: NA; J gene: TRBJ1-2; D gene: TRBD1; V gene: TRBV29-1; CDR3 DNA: TGCAGCGCTGACAGGGGGCTGTATGGCTACACCTTC; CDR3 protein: CSADRGLYGYTF
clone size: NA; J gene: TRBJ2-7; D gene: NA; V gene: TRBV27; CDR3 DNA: TGTGCCAGCAGTTCCTCCCTATCCTACGAGCAGTACTTC; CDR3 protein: CASSSSLSYEQYF
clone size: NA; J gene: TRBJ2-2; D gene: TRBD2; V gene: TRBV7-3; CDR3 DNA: TGTGCCAGCAGTCGACTAGCGGGAGGCCTCTACACCGGGGAGCTGTTTTTT; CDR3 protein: CASSRLAGGLYTGELFF
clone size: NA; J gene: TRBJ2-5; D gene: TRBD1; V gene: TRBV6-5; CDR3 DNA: TGTGCCAGCAGCGCGGGACAGGGGGCTGGAGAGACCCAGTACTTC; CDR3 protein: CASSAGQGAGETQYF
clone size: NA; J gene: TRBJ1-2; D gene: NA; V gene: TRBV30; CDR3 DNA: TGTGCCGGAGGAGGGGTTGGCTACACCTTC; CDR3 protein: CAGGGVGYTF
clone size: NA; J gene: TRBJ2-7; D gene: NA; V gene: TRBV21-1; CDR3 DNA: TGTGCCAGCAGCAAAGATCGGTCAGGGGACAGTCATTTCGAGAGCTACGAGCAGTACTTC; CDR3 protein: CASSKDRSGDSHFESYEQYF
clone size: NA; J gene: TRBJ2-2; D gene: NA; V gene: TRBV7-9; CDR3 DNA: TGTGCCAGCAGCTTTGGAAAAGTGATGAACACCGGGGAGCTGTTTTTT; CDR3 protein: CASSFGKVMNTGELFF
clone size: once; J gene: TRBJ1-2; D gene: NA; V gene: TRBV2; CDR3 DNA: TGTGCCAGCAGTGAAGCTCCCCAGGGGAAGCGTTTC; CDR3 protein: CASSEAPQGKRF
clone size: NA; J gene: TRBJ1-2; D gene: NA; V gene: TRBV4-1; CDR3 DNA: TGCGCCAGCAGCCCAGGACCGGTGGGCGGCTACACCTTC; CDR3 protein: CASSPGPVGGYTF
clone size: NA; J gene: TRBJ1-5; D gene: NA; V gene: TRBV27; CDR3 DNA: TGTGCCAGCAGTTTAGCGGGTAATGGCAATCAGCCCCAGCATTTT; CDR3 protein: CASSLAGNGNQPQHF
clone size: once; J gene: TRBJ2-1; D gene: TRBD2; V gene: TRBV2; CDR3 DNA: TGTGCCAGCAGTGAACTAGCGGGGGCGGACAATGAGCAGTTCTTC; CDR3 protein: CASSELAGADNEQFF
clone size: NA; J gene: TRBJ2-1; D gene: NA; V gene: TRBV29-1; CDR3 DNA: TGCAGCGTTGTTTCCACGGGTAATGAGCAGTTCTTC; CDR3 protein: CSVVSTGNEQFF
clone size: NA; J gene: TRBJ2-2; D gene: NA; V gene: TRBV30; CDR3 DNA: TGTGCCTGGAGCGGGGCGGTTGGTGTTAAGAGGGAGCTGTTTTTT; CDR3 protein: CAWSGAVGVKRELFF
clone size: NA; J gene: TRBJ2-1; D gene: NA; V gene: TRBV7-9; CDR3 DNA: TGTGCCAGCAGCCCCCCAGGGGAGGGGCTCAATGAGCAGTTCTTC; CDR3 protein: CASSPPGEGLNEQFF
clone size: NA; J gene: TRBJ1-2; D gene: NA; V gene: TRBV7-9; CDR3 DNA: TGTGCCAGCAGGTCGACAGTAACTGGCTACACCTTC; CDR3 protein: CASRSTVTGYTF
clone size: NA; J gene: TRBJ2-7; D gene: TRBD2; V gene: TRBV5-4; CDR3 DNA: TGCGCCAGCAGCCAAGATCCTAGCGGAACCTACGAGCAGTACTTC; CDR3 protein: CASSQDPSGTYEQYF
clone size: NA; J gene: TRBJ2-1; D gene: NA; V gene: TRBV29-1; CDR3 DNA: TGCAGCGTTGTTTGGGGGATCTCCTACAATGAGCAGTTCTTC; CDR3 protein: CSVVWGISYNEQFF
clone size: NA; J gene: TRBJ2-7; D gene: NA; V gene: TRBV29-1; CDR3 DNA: TGCAGCGTTGAAGATAGCTACGAGCAGTACTTC; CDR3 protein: CSVEDSYEQYF
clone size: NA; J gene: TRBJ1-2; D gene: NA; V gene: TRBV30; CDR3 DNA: TGTGCCTGGAGTTTCGCTGGATCTAACTATGGCTACACCTTC; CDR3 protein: CAWSFAGSNYGYTF
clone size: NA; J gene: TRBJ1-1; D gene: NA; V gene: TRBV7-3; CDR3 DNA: TGTGCCAGCAGCTTAGGGCAGGGATCCACTGAAGCTTTCTTT; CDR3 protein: CASSLGQGSTEAFF
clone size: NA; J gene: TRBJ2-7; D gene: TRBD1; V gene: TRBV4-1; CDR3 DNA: TGCGCCAGCAGCCAAGATCGGATGACAGGGGATAGCTACGAGCAGTACTTC; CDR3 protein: CASSQDRMTGDSYEQYF
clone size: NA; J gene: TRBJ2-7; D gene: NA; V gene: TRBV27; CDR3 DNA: TGTGCCAGCAGTTACAGGGTCTCCTACGAGCAGTACTTC; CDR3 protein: CASSYRVSYEQYF
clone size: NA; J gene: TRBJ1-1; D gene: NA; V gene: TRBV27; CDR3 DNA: TGTGCCAGCAGCCCCAGATTGAACACTGAAGCTTTCTTT; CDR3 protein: CASSPRLNTEAFF
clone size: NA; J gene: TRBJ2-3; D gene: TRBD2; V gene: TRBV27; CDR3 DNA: TGTGCCAGCACTCCCCCGGGACTAGCGGGGCCCACAGATACGCAGTATTTT; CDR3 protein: CASTPPGLAGPTDTQYF
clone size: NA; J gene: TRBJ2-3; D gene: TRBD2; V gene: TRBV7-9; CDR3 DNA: TGTGCCAGCAGCTCCCACCGGGAGGAAAGCGGAATCACAGATACGCAGTATTTT; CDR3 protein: CASSSHREESGITDTQYF
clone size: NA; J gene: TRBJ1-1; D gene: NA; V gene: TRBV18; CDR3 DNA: TGTGCCAGCTCACCCCCCGGGAGCACTGAAGCTTTCTTT; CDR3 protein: CASSPPGSTEAFF
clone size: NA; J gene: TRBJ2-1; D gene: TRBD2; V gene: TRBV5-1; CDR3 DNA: TGCGCCAGCAGCTTGGGTCTAGCGGGAGGGGGATACAATGAGCAGTTCTTC; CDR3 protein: CASSLGLAGGGYNEQFF
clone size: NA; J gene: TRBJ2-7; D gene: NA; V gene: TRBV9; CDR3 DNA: TGTGCCAGCAGCGTAGGTGCGAGCTCCTACGAGCAGTACTTC; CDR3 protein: CASSVGASSYEQYF
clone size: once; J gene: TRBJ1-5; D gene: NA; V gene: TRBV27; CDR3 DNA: TGTGCCAGCAGTTTAGGCCTTGACAATCAGCCCCAGCATTTT; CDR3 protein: CASSLGLDNQPQHF
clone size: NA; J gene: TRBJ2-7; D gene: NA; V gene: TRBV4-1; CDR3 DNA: TGCGCCAGCAGCCAAGATTTAGGAATCCCCTCCTACGAGCAGTACTTC; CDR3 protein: CASSQDLGIPSYEQYF